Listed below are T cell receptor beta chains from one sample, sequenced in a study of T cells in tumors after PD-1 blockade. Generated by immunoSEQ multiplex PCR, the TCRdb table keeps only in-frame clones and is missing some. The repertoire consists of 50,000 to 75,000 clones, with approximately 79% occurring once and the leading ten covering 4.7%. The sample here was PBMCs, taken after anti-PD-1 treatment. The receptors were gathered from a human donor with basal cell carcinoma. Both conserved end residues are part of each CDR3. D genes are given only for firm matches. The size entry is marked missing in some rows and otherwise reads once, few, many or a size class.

CDR3: CASSLRGGPILTDTQYF
DNA: TGTGCCAGCAGCTTACGGGGGGGGCCTATTCTTACAGATACGCAGTATTTT
J: TRBJ2-3
D: TRBD2
V: TRBV11-3
size: few

CDR3: CASSQTGGAEAFF
DNA: TGTGCCAGCAGCCAAACTGGGGGAGCTGAAGCTTTCTTT
J: TRBJ1-1
D: NA
V: TRBV3-1/TRBV3-2
size: NA

CDR3: CASTLQGSGYTF
DNA: TGTGCCAGCACCCTACAGGGTTCTGGCTACACCTTC
J: TRBJ1-2
D: NA
V: TRBV6-5
size: NA

CDR3: CASSSDPGYNEQFF
DNA: TGTGCCAGCAGCTCAGACCCGGGATACAATGAGCAGTTCTTC
J: TRBJ2-1
D: NA
V: TRBV7-2
size: NA

CDR3: CASSEAMGDNEQFF
DNA: TGTGCCAGCAGTGAAGCGATGGGGGACAATGAGCAGTTCTTC
J: TRBJ2-1
D: NA
V: TRBV6-1
size: NA

CDR3: CASSLEPATNEKLFF
DNA: TGTGCCAGCAGCTTGGAACCTGCAACTAATGAAAAACTGTTTTTT
J: TRBJ1-4
D: NA
V: TRBV5-5
size: NA

CDR3: CASSWLDGIFTDTQYF
DNA: TGCGCCAGCAGCTGGTTAGACGGGATCTTCACAGATACGCAGTATTTT
J: TRBJ2-3
D: NA
V: TRBV5-1
size: NA

CDR3: CASSVGGPGANVLTF
DNA: TGTGCCAGCAGCGTAGGGGGGCCTGGGGCCAACGTCCTGACTTTC
J: TRBJ2-6
D: NA
V: TRBV9
size: NA

CDR3: CASSPAAQNGYGYTF
DNA: TGTGCCAGCAGTCCTGCCGCCCAAAACGGCTATGGCTACACCTTC
J: TRBJ1-2
D: NA
V: TRBV27
size: NA

CDR3: CASLQGTTEAFF
DNA: TGTGCCAGCCTCCAGGGGACCACTGAAGCTTTCTTT
J: TRBJ1-1
D: NA
V: TRBV2
size: NA

CDR3: CAITGEGIQYF
DNA: TGTGCCATCACGGGGGAGGGCATTCAGTACTTC
J: TRBJ2-4
D: TRBD2
V: TRBV10-3
size: NA

CDR3: CAWSVDGAEQYF
DNA: TGTGCCTGGAGTGTAGACGGTGCCGAGCAGTACTTC
J: TRBJ2-7
D: NA
V: TRBV30
size: NA

CDR3: CASSMKGYEQYF
DNA: TGTGCCAGTAGTATGAAAGGGTACGAGCAGTACTTC
J: TRBJ2-7
D: NA
V: TRBV19
size: once

CDR3: CASSPPVRGVFNEQFF
DNA: TGTGCCAGCTCACCACCGGTGCGGGGGGTTTTCAATGAGCAGTTCTTC
J: TRBJ2-1
D: TRBD2
V: TRBV18
size: NA

CDR3: CASGLVVAGGPYEQYF
DNA: TGTGCTAGTGGTTTGGTAGTAGCGGGGGGGCCGTACGAGCAGTACTTC
J: TRBJ2-7
D: TRBD2
V: TRBV12-5
size: NA

CDR3: CASSPPPGGEQYF
DNA: TGTGCCAGCTCACCACCCCCAGGGGGGGAGCAGTACTTC
J: TRBJ2-7
D: NA
V: TRBV18
size: few

CDR3: CATSRDSGGYNSPLHF
DNA: TGTGCCACCAGCAGAGATTCCGGGGGCTATAATTCACCCCTCCACTTT
J: TRBJ1-6
D: NA
V: TRBV15
size: NA

CDR3: CASSPGLAGGVDTQYF
DNA: TGCGCCAGCAGCCCGGGACTAGCGGGGGGGGTGGATACGCAGTATTTT
J: TRBJ2-3
D: TRBD2
V: TRBV5-1
size: NA

CDR3: CAGNLSPGQGYTGELFF
DNA: TGTGCCGGCAATTTATCTCCGGGACAGGGGTACACCGGGGAGCTGTTTTTT
J: TRBJ2-2
D: TRBD1
V: TRBV6-4
size: once

CDR3: CASADRRYEQYF
DNA: TGCGCCAGCGCAGACAGGCGCTACGAGCAGTACTTC
J: TRBJ2-7
D: NA
V: TRBV10-2
size: NA

CDR3: CASSPTGDALSEAFF
DNA: TGTGCCAGCAGTCCGACAGGGGATGCGCTCTCTGAAGCTTTCTTT
J: TRBJ1-1
D: TRBD1
V: TRBV27
size: NA

CDR3: CASSLEGGKTQYF
DNA: TGTGCCAGCAGCTTAGAAGGGGGGAAGACCCAGTACTTC
J: TRBJ2-5
D: NA
V: TRBV13
size: NA

CDR3: CASSLATSRETQYF
DNA: TGTGCCAGCAGCTTGGCGACTAGCAGAGAGACCCAGTACTTC
J: TRBJ2-5
D: TRBD2
V: TRBV5-4
size: NA

CDR3: CAISESEIVIYGYTF
DNA: TGTGCCATCAGTGAGTCGGAGATCGTGATCTATGGCTACACCTTC
J: TRBJ1-2
D: NA
V: TRBV10-3
size: few

CDR3: CASRPTGIVYGYTF
DNA: TGTGCCAGCAGACCGACAGGGATTGTCTATGGCTACACCTTC
J: TRBJ1-2
D: TRBD1
V: TRBV6-5
size: few

CDR3: CASSDSDRAEQYF
DNA: TGTGCCAGCAGTGACTCGGACAGGGCCGAGCAGTACTTC
J: TRBJ2-7
D: TRBD1
V: TRBV6-4
size: few

CDR3: CASSPGQATYEQYF
DNA: TGTGCCAGCAGCCCCGGACAGGCAACCTACGAGCAGTACTTC
J: TRBJ2-7
D: TRBD1
V: TRBV7-2
size: NA

CDR3: CASGPGTGEHF
DNA: TGTGCTAGTGGACCTGGGACAGGTGAACATTTT
J: TRBJ1-5
D: TRBD1
V: TRBV12-5
size: NA

CDR3: CASSLTGEWNIQYF
DNA: TGTGCCAGCAGCCTCACAGGGGAATGGAACATTCAGTACTTC
J: TRBJ2-4
D: TRBD1
V: TRBV28
size: NA

CDR3: CAWSVRAGSNQPQHF
DNA: TGTGCCTGGAGTGTAAGGGCGGGAAGCAATCAGCCCCAGCATTTT
J: TRBJ1-5
D: NA
V: TRBV30
size: few

CDR3: CASSLVRDSPLHF
DNA: TGCGCCAGCAGCCTGGTCCGGGATTCACCCCTCCACTTT
J: TRBJ1-6
D: NA
V: TRBV4-1
size: NA

CDR3: CASSLGRDRGYSPLHF
DNA: TGTGCCAGCAGCCTTGGTCGGGACAGGGGGTATTCACCCCTCCACTTT
J: TRBJ1-6
D: TRBD1
V: TRBV13
size: NA

CDR3: CACDRDGVGNTEAFF
DNA: TGTGCCTGCGACAGGGATGGAGTGGGAAACACTGAAGCTTTCTTT
J: TRBJ1-1
D: TRBD1
V: TRBV30
size: NA

CDR3: CASSDIKGGPDGYTF
DNA: TGTGCCAGCAGTGACATAAAAGGGGGCCCAGATGGCTACACCTTC
J: TRBJ1-2
D: TRBD1
V: TRBV6-4
size: NA

CDR3: CASSLGVGETQYF
DNA: TGTGCCAGCAGCCTGGGGGTCGGAGAGACCCAGTACTTC
J: TRBJ2-5
D: NA
V: TRBV3-1/TRBV3-2
size: NA

CDR3: CASSTQGYEQYF
DNA: TGTGCCAGCAGCACACAGGGTTACGAGCAGTACTTC
J: TRBJ2-7
D: NA
V: TRBV6-2/TRBV6-3
size: NA

CDR3: CASTLVDRADGYTF
DNA: TGTGCCAGCACCCTCGTGGACAGGGCGGATGGCTACACCTTC
J: TRBJ1-2
D: TRBD1
V: TRBV6-5
size: NA

CDR3: CASSILVRGTEAFF
DNA: TGTGCCAGTAGTATTTTGGTGAGGGGTACTGAAGCTTTCTTT
J: TRBJ1-1
D: NA
V: TRBV19
size: NA

CDR3: CASSSRPQETQYF
DNA: TGTGCCAGCAGCTCAAGACCGCAAGAGACCCAGTACTTC
J: TRBJ2-5
D: NA
V: TRBV7-2
size: NA

CDR3: CASSPGLAGAGEQYF
DNA: TGCGCCAGCAGCCCAGGACTAGCGGGGGCTGGAGAGCAGTACTTC
J: TRBJ2-7
D: TRBD2
V: TRBV4-1
size: NA

CDR3: CAISDSGTGSGNTIYF
DNA: TGTGCCATCAGTGACTCCGGGACAGGGTCTGGAAACACCATATATTTT
J: TRBJ1-3
D: TRBD1
V: TRBV10-3
size: NA

CDR3: CASSPREGGVSPLHF
DNA: TGTGCCAGTAGCCCCCGGGAGGGCGGGGTATCACCCCTCCACTTT
J: TRBJ1-6
D: NA
V: TRBV19
size: NA

CDR3: CASSSQGKETQYF
DNA: TGCGCCAGCAGCTCACAGGGTAAAGAGACCCAGTACTTC
J: TRBJ2-5
D: NA
V: TRBV5-1
size: NA

CDR3: CASSPGGINQPQHF
DNA: TGTGCCAGCAGCCCCGGGGGGATCAATCAGCCCCAGCATTTT
J: TRBJ1-5
D: NA
V: TRBV11-3
size: NA

CDR3: CASSIGAGGGQPQHF
DNA: TGTGCCAGTAGTATAGGGGCAGGGGGCGGTCAGCCCCAGCATTTT
J: TRBJ1-5
D: TRBD1
V: TRBV19
size: NA

CDR3: CASSLEAGVTDTQYF
DNA: TGTGCCAGCAGCTTAGAAGCGGGGGTCACAGATACGCAGTATTTT
J: TRBJ2-3
D: TRBD2
V: TRBV7-2
size: NA

CDR3: CASSQINTGELFF
DNA: TGTGCCAGTAGTCAAATAAACACCGGGGAGCTGTTTTTT
J: TRBJ2-2
D: NA
V: TRBV19
size: NA

CDR3: CASRGGEDRVINYNEQFF
DNA: TGTGCCAGTAGGGGGGGAGAGGACAGAGTGATAAACTACAATGAGCAGTTCTTC
J: TRBJ2-1
D: NA
V: TRBV19
size: once

CDR3: CSARVNYGYTF
DNA: TGCAGTGCTAGGGTTAACTATGGCTACACCTTC
J: TRBJ1-2
D: NA
V: TRBV20-1
size: NA

CDR3: CASSVDSSGNTIYF
DNA: TGTGCCAGCAGCGTAGACAGCTCTGGAAACACCATATATTTT
J: TRBJ1-3
D: NA
V: TRBV9
size: NA

CDR3: CASSPGQKNTEAFF
DNA: TGTGCCAGCAGCCCCGGACAGAAGAACACTGAAGCTTTCTTT
J: TRBJ1-1
D: NA
V: TRBV5-6
size: few

CDR3: CASSQDLAGNNEQFF
DNA: TGTGCCAGCAGCCAAGACTTAGCGGGAAACAATGAGCAGTTCTTC
J: TRBJ2-1
D: TRBD2
V: TRBV3-1/TRBV3-2
size: NA

CDR3: CASSLSIAGGRNEQFF
DNA: TGTGCCAGCAGCCTTTCAATAGCGGGGGGCCGGAATGAGCAGTTCTTC
J: TRBJ2-1
D: TRBD2
V: TRBV3-1/TRBV3-2
size: NA

CDR3: CASRGQLNTEAFF
DNA: TGTGCCAGCAGGGGACAGCTGAACACTGAAGCTTTCTTT
J: TRBJ1-1
D: TRBD1
V: TRBV12-3/TRBV12-4
size: NA

CDR3: CASSSHEQYF
DNA: TGTGCCAGCAGTTCGCACGAGCAGTACTTC
J: TRBJ2-7
D: NA
V: TRBV6-2/TRBV6-3
size: NA

CDR3: CASSIGQTRSAFF
DNA: TGTGCCAGTAGTATAGGTCAAACTCGTTCAGCTTTCTTT
J: TRBJ1-1
D: NA
V: TRBV19
size: NA

CDR3: CASSQVGFTGGAYNEQFF
DNA: TGTGCCAGCAGCCAAGTGGGATTCACGGGGGGCGCCTACAATGAGCAGTTCTTC
J: TRBJ2-1
D: NA
V: TRBV3-1/TRBV3-2
size: NA